This T cell receptor beta chain stems from a study of beta chain features in type 1 diabetes. Points on this clone: Its antigen is currently unknown.

Expressed TCRB transcripts were sequenced after all isolated RNA was converted to cDNA. The repertoire was sequenced with immunoSEQ multiplex PCR; TCRdb's copy has only in-frame clones and lacks some. The repertoire holds 160,000 or so clones, with approximately 8.7% as singletons. General study results and limits: TCRB CDR3s were moderately but significantly shorter in Type 1 diabetes patients in all four CD4+ subsets.

This TCR derives from a young woman with type 1 diabetes. The sample was central memory CD4+ T cells from blood.

CDR3 bases: TGTGCCAGTAGTATAGGGCGGTTACAGGGCGGTCAGCCCCAGCATTTT. Amino acid sequence: CASSIGRLQGGQPQHF. The chain has TRBV19 and TRBJ1-5; a weak D match, TRBD1 (6 bases). Germline CDR1 reads LNHDA; CDR2 reads SQIVND (reference sequence). The CDR3 runs 16 residues. Trimming took 1 base from V and 6 from J, leaving 16 bases between them.